This TCR beta chain was sequenced in a study of human T cells and chemical hapten exposure. Germline V gene data show CDR1 as SGHTA and CDR2 as FQGNSA. The V end lost 6 bases, the J end lost 4 bases, and 12 bases lay between the germline ends. The CDR3 consists of 13 residues. This clonotype occurred many times. Authors' analysis steps: The median was around 100,000 TCRs per sample, ranging roughly 23,224 to 750,000. TCRdb re-called the RACE reads through MiXCR, storing one row per CDR3 protein. V and J calls and clone size were set by TCRdb, not the authors. In the table there are 60,000 to 65,000 distinct CDR3 sequences, around 10% of which are singletons. Time point here: patch test 3, about 24 weeks after DPC sensitization. Treatment noted: therapeutic diphenylcyclopropenone sensitization with weekly scalp DPC. Blood draws came first, before each patch test. Patients had alopecia, were aged 18 to 70, and were not pregnant.

The sample consisted of whole blood, taken in connection with sensitization to the hapten diphenylcyclopropenone (DPC). The receptor's source is a woman under 40 with alopecia areata. Some clones in this sample may be carry-over from other donors' samples. V is TRBV7-2 and J is TRBJ1-2, with a weak D call TRBD1 (6 bases). The CDR3 bases are TGTGCCAGCAGAAAGCGACAGGCCTATGGCTACACCTTC. This sequence encodes CASRKRQAYGYTF.